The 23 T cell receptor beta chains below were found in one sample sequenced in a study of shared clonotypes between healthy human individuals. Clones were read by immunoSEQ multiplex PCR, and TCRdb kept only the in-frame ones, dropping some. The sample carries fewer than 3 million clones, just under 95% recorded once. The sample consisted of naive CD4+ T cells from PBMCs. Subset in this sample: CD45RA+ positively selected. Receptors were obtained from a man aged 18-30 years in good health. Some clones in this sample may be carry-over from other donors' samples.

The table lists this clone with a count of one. CDR3 bases: TGTGCCTGGAGCCGTGGGGGGGGAGAGACCCAGTACTTC. It specifies CAWSRGGGETQYF. J is TRBJ2-5 and V is TRBV30, with 7 positions matching TRBD2. The ends lost 3 bases at V and 4 bases at J; junction bases unmatched: 5. Germline loops: CDR1 GTSNPN, CDR2 SVGIG (reference sequence). The length of the CDR3 is 13 residues.

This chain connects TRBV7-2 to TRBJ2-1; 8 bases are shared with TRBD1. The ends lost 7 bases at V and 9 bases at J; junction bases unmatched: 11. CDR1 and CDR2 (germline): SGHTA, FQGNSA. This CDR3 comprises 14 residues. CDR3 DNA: TGTGCCAGCAACGCCGGGACAGGATGGTTTGAGCAGTTCTTC. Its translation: CASNAGTGWFEQFF.

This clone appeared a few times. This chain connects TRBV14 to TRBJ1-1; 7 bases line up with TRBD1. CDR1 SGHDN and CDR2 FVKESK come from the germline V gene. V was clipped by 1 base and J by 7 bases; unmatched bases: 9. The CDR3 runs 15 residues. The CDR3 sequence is CASSQVGRGRGEAFF. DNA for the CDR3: TGTGCCAGCAGCCAAGTAGGAAGGGGGCGCGGTGAAGCTTTCTTT.

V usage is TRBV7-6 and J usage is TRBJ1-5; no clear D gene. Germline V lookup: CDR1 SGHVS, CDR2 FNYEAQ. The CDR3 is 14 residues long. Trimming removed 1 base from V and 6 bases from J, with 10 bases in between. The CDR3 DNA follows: TGTGCCAGCAGCTTAGAACGGGGAACTCAGCCCCAGCATTTT. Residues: CASSLERGTQPQHF.

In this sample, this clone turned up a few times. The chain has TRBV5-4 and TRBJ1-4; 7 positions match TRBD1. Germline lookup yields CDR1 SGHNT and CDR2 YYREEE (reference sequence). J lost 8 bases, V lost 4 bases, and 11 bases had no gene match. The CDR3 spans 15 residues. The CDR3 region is CASSSPGTEGEKLFF. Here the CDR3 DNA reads TGTGCCAGCAGCAGTCCCGGGACAGAGGGAGAAAAACTGTTTTTT. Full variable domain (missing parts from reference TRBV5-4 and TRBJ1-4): ETGVTQSPTHLIKTRGQQVTLRCSSQSGHNTVSWYQQALGQGPQFIFQYYREEENGRGNFPPRFSGLQFPNYSSELNVNALELDDSALYLCASSSPGTEGEKLFFGSGTQLSVL.

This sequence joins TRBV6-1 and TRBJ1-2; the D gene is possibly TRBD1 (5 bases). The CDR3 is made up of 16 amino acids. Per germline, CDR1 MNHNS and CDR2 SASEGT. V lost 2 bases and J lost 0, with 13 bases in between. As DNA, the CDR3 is TGTGCCAGCAGTGAAATGCGGGGCCTCACTAACTATGGCTACACCTTC. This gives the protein CASSEMRGLTNYGYTF.

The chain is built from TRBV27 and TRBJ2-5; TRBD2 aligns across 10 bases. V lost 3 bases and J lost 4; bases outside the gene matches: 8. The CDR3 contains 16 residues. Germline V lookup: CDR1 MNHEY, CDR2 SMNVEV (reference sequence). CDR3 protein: CASSFGLAGVSETQYF. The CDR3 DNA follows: TGTGCCAGCAGTTTCGGGCTAGCGGGAGTGTCAGAGACCCAGTACTTC.

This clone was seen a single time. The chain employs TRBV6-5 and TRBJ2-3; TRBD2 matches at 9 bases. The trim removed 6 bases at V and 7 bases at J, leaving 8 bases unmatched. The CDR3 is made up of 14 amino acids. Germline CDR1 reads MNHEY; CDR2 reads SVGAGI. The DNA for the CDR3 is TGTGCCAGCAGCCCCCGGCTAGCGGGATATACGCAGTATTTT. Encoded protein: CASSPRLAGYTQYF.

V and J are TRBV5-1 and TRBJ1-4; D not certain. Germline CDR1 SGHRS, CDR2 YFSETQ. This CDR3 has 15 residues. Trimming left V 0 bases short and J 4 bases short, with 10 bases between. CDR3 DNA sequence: TGCGCCAGCAGCTTGGGTAGTGGGGTTAATGAAAAACTGTTTTTT. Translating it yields CASSLGSGVNEKLFF.

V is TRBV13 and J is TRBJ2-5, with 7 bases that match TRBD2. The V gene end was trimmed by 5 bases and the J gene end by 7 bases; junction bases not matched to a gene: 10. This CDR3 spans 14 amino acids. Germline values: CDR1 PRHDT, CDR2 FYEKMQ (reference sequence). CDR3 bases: TGTGCCAGCAGCACTAATAGCGGGTCTGTGACCCAGTACTTC. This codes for CASSTNSGSVTQYF. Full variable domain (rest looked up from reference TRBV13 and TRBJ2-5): AAGVIQSPRHLIKEKRETATLKCYPIPRHDTVYWYQQGPGQDPQFLISFYEKMQSDKGSIPDRFSAQQFSDYHSELNMSSLELGDSALYFCASSTNSGSVTQYFGPGTRLLVL.

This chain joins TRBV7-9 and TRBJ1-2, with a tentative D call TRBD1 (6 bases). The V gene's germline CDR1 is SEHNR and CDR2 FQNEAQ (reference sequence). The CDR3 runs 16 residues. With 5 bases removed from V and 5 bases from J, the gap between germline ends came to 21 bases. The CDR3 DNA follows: TGTGCCAGCAGCCTGGGGACACTGCAAACTGAATATGGCTACACCTTC. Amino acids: CASSLGTLQTEYGYTF. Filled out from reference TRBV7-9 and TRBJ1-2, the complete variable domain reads DTGVSQNPRHKITKRGQNVTFRCDPISEHNRLYWYRQTLGQGPEFLTYFQNEAQLEKSRLLSDRFSAERPKGSFSTLEIQRTEQGDSAMYLCASSLGTLQTEYGYTFGSGTRLTVV.

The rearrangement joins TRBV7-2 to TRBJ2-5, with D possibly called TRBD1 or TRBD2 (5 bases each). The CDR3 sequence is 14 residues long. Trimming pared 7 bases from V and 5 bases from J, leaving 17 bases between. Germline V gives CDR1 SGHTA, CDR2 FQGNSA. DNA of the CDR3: TGTGCCAGCACCCCTGGGGGAGTAATGGAGACCCAGTACTTC. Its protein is CASTPGGVMETQYF.

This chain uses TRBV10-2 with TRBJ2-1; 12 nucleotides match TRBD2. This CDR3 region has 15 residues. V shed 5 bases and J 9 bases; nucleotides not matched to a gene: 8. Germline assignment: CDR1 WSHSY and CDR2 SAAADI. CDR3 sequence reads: CASSYLAGGPGEQFF. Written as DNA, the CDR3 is TGCGCCAGCAGTTACCTAGCGGGAGGGCCAGGTGAGCAGTTCTTC.

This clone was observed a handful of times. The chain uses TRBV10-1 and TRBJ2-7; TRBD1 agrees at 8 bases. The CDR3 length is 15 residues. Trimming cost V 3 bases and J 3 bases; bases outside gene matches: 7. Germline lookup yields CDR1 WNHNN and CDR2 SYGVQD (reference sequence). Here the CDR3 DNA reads TGCGCCAGCAGTGACTCCCGGACAGGGAACTACGAGCAGTACTTC. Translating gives CASSDSRTGNYEQYF.

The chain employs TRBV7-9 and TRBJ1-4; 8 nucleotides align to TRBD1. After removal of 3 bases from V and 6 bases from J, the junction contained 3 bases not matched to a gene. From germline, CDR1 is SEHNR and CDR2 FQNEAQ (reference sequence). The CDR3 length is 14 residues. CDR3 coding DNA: TGTGCCAGCAGCTTCGACAGGGGTCATGAAAAACTGTTTTTT. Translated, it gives CASSFDRGHEKLFF. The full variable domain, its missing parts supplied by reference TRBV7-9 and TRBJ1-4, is DTGVSQNPRHKITKRGQNVTFRCDPISEHNRLYWYRQTLGQGPEFLTYFQNEAQLEKSRLLSDRFSAERPKGSFSTLEIQRTEQGDSAMYLCASSFDRGHEKLFFGSGTQLSVL.

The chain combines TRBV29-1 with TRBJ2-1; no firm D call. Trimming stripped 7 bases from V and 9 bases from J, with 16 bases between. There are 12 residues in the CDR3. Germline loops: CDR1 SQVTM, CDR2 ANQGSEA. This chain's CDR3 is CSAPRTDAEQFF. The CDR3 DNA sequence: TGCAGCGCCCCTCGGACGGATGCTGAGCAGTTCTTC.

The CDR3 nucleotides read TGTGCCAGCAGATCGGACAGGGGATACTATGGCTACACCTTC. This codes for CASRSDRGYYGYTF. This sequence joins TRBV6-5 and TRBJ1-2, with TRBD1 identical over 9 bases. CDR3 length: 14 residues. Germline V gives CDR1 MNHEY, CDR2 SVGAGI. The V gene end was trimmed by 6 bases and the J gene end by 3 bases; junction bases not matched to a gene: 5.

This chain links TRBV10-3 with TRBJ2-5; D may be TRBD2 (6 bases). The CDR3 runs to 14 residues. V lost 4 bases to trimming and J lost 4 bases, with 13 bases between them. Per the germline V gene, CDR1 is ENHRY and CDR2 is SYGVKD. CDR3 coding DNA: TGTGCCATCAGTGTGGAGGGGCGAGGAGAGACCCAGTACTTC. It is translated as CAISVEGRGETQYF.

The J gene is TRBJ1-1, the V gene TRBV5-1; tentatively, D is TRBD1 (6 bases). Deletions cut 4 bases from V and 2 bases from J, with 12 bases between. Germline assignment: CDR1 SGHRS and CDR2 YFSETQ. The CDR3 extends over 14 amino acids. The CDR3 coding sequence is TGCGCCAGCAGCCAAGGGGGACAAAACACTGAAGCTTTCTTT. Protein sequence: CASSQGGQNTEAFF. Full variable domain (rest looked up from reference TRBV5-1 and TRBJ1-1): KAGVTQTPRYLIKTRGQQVTLSCSPISGHRSVSWYQQTPGQGLQFLFEYFSETQRNKGNFPGRFSGRQFSNSRSEMNVSTLELGDSALYLCASSQGGQNTEAFFGQGTRLTVV.

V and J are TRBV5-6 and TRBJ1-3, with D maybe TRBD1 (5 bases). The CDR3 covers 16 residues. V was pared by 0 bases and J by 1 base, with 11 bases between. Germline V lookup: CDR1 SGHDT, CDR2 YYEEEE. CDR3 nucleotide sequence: TGTGCCAGCAGCTTGGCCTCCAGGGCTTCTGGAAACACCATATATTTT. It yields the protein CASSLASRASGNTIYF.

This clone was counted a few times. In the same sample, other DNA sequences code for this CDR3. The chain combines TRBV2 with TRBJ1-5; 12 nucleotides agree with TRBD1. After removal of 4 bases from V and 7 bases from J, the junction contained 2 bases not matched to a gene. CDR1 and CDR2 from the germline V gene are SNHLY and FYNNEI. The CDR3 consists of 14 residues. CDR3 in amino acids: CASSAGTGGQPQHF. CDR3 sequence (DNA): TGTGCCAGCAGTGCAGGGACAGGGGGCCAGCCCCAGCATTTT.

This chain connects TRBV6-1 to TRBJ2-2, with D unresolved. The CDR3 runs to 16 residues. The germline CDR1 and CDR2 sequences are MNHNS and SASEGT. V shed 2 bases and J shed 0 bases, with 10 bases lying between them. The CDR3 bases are TGTGCCAGCAGTGAATACTCGTTCGCGAACACCGGGGAGCTGTTTTTT. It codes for CASSEYSFANTGELFF.

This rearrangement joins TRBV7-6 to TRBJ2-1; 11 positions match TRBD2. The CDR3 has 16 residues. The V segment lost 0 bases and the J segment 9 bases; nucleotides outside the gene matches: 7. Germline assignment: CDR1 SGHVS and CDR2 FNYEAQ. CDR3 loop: CASSLASGRGFGEQFF. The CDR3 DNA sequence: TGTGCCAGCAGCTTAGCTAGCGGGAGGGGCTTTGGTGAGCAGTTCTTC.